These 30 T cell receptor beta chains originate from one sample sequenced in a study of cytotoxic CD8 clonotypes in ibrutinib-treated CLL. Here immunoSEQ multiplex PCR was the method, and the copy in TCRdb shows in-frame clones only, minus some. The sample shows about 22,000 clones, roughly 74% of them seen only once. The source material was PBMCs, sampled after 12 months of ibrutinib treatment. These receptors were collected from a human donor with chronic lymphocytic leukemia.

The gene calls are TRBV11-2 and TRBJ2-2, with TRBD1 matching over 11 bases. This CDR3 is built from 16 residues. V lost 5 bases, J lost 3 bases, and 5 bases stayed unmatched. Germline assignment: CDR1 SGHAT and CDR2 FQNNGV. The CDR3 DNA is TGTGCCAGCAGCGCTGAGGACAGGGGGCACACCGGGGAGCTGTTTTTT. Protein: CASSAEDRGHTGELFF.

CDR3 bases: TGCGCCAGCAGCCAGGAGCGGGGGGGCAGCACAGATACGCAGTATTTT. It translates to CASSQERGGSTDTQYF. The rearrangement uses TRBV4-3 and TRBJ2-3; TRBD2 agrees at 10 bases. J was trimmed by 0 bases and V by 3 bases; bases with no gene match: 3. CDR1 and CDR2 from the germline V gene are LGHNA and YSLEER. The CDR3 consists of 16 residues.

The chain employs TRBV2 and TRBJ2-1; D gene uncertain. This CDR3 has 14 amino acids. The germline V and J ends were trimmed by 6 bases and 4 bases, with 13 bases remaining between them. Germline lookup yields CDR1 SNHLY and CDR2 FYNNEI. DNA for the CDR3: TGTGCCAGCAGCGCGAGGAGCCTTTACAATGAGCAGTTCTTC. Translation gives CASSARSLYNEQFF.

The chain has TRBV27 and TRBJ1-1; D perhaps matches TRBD1 (5 bases). V dropped 7 bases and J dropped 0 bases, with 12 bases sitting between them. Germline V gene data show CDR1 as MNHEY and CDR2 as SMNVEV (reference sequence). The CDR3 spans 14 residues. CDR3 sequence: CASKPGRLNTEAFF. CDR3 sequence (DNA): TGTGCCAGCAAACCGGGACGCTTGAACACTGAAGCTTTCTTT.

V is TRBV2 and J is TRBJ1-1, with a weak D call TRBD1 (5 bases). The V end was cut by 8 bases, the J end by 0 bases, with 13 bases between. CDR3 length equals 14 residues. From germline, CDR1 is SNHLY and CDR2 FYNNEI. This chain's CDR3 is CASRLGGVNTEAFF. As DNA, the CDR3 is TGTGCCAGCCGACTTGGGGGGGTGAACACTGAAGCTTTCTTT.

The chain carries TRBV11-2 and TRBJ2-7; 8 bases match TRBD1. Per germline, CDR1 SGHAT and CDR2 FQNNGV. J lost 3 bases, V lost 5 bases, and 12 bases had no gene match. The CDR3 length is 16 residues. The CDR3 sequence: CASSPTGGRGLYEQYF. The CDR3 DNA follows: TGTGCCAGCAGCCCCACAGGGGGTAGAGGACTCTACGAGCAGTACTTC.

The chain carries TRBV28 and TRBJ2-3; 7 nucleotides agree with TRBD2. The CDR3 has 13 amino acids. Germline assignment: CDR1 MDHEN and CDR2 SYDVKM. V lost 6 bases, J lost 5 bases, and 5 bases stayed unmatched. For the CDR3, the DNA is TGTGCCAGCAGCCGGACTAGTTTAGATACGCAGTATTTT. It yields the protein CASSRTSLDTQYF. Looking up the rest from reference TRBV28 and TRBJ2-3 gives the full variable domain: DVKVTQSSRYLVKRTGEKVFLECVQDMDHENMFWYRQDPGLGLRLIYFSYDVKMKEKGDIPEGYSVSREKKERFSLILESASTNQTSMYLCASSRTSLDTQYFGPGTRLTVL.

The chain combines TRBV2 with TRBJ1-2; possibly TRBD1 for D (6 bases). Looked up from germline, CDR1 is SNHLY and CDR2 is FYNNEI. The CDR3 extends over 14 amino acids. Trimming took off 6 bases at V and 2 bases at J, with 13 bases between the two ends. The CDR3 sequence: CASREDSMNYGYTF. The CDR3 coding sequence is TGTGCCAGCAGGGAGGACAGTATGAACTATGGCTACACCTTC.

The rearrangement joins TRBV7-3 to TRBJ1-5, with TRBD1 as a possible D gene (5 bases). There are 17 residues in the CDR3. Germline V gene data show CDR1 as SGHTA and CDR2 as FQGTGA. Trimming took 0 bases from V and 6 from J, leaving 18 bases between them. The CDR3: CASSLTEATVEPQPQHF. CDR3 bases: TGTGCCAGCAGCTTAACGGAGGCGACAGTGGAGCCTCAGCCCCAGCATTTT. Full variable domain (missing parts from reference TRBV7-3 and TRBJ1-5): GAGVSQTPSNKVTEKGKYVELRCDPISGHTALYWYRQSLGQGPEFLIYFQGTGAADDSGLPNDRFFAVRPEGSVSTLKIQRTERGDSAVYLCASSLTEATVEPQPQHFGDGTRLSIL.

Only one count was recorded for this clone. V is TRBV7-6 and J is TRBJ1-3, with a possible D match to TRBD1 (6 bases). Germline V lookup: CDR1 SGHVS, CDR2 FNYEAQ. The CDR3 consists of 19 residues. V was shortened by 5 bases and J by 0 bases, with 23 bases between the two germline ends. The CDR3 region is CASSHLCWAGANSGNTIYF. The CDR3 nucleotides read TGTGCCAGCAGCCACCTCTGCTGGGCAGGGGCAAACTCTGGAAACACCATATATTTT.

The chain recombines TRBV11-3 with TRBJ2-2; no reliable D call. Trimming pared 4 bases from V and 4 bases from J, leaving 13 bases between. Germline-derived CDR1 and CDR2 are SGHNT and YENEEA. The CDR3 contains 15 residues. The CDR3 region has the DNA TGTGCCAGCAGCTCCCGACAAATTGGCACCGGGGAGCTGTTTTTT. Protein: CASSSRQIGTGELFF.

This rearrangement joins TRBV19 to TRBJ2-5, with TRBD2 identical over 9 bases. CDR3 length equals 15 residues. J was trimmed by 2 bases and V by 5 bases; bases with no gene match: 6. CDR1 and CDR2 (germline): LNHDA, SQIVND (reference sequence). CDR3 DNA sequence: TGTGCCAGTAGTGCGCGGGGGGGCCGACAAGAGACCCAGTACTTC. It yields the protein CASSARGGRQETQYF.

This chain links TRBV29-1 with TRBJ1-1; D possibly corresponds to TRBD1 (5 bases). Germline V CDR1 and CDR2: SQVTM, ANQGSEA. The CDR3 length is 13 residues. V lost 5 bases, J lost 8 bases, and 18 bases lay in between. For the CDR3, the DNA is TGCAGCGTTAACGAGCGGCAGGGTGGGGAAGCTTTCTTT. Protein: CSVNERQGGEAFF.

CDR3 amino acids: CASSLTQGVPTQYF. The CDR3 DNA sequence: TGCGCCAGCAGCTTGACGCAGGGGGTTCCTACGCAGTATTTT. The V and J genes are TRBV5-1 and TRBJ2-3; 7 bases match TRBD1. Trimming took 1 base from V and 8 from J; bases not matched to a gene: 7. CDR1 and CDR2 (germline): SGHRS, YFSETQ. CDR3 length: 14 amino acids. Full variable domain (missing parts from reference TRBV5-1 and TRBJ2-3): KAGVTQTPRYLIKTRGQQVTLSCSPISGHRSVSWYQQTPGQGLQFLFEYFSETQRNKGNFPGRFSGRQFSNSRSEMNVSTLELGDSALYLCASSLTQGVPTQYFGPGTRLTVL.

This clone has just a few counts. CDR3 in amino acids: CASTIGGDEQFF. The CDR3 DNA reads TGTGCCAGCACGATAGGGGGGGATGAGCAGTTCTTC. The V gene is TRBV7-6, the J gene TRBJ2-1; D is perhaps TRBD2 (7 bases). There are 12 residues in the CDR3. V lost 7 bases and J lost 8, with 12 bases in between. CDR1 and CDR2 (germline): SGHVS, FNYEAQ.

The CDR3 sequence: CASRGGGPYNEQFF. DNA for the CDR3: TGTGCCAGCAGGGGCGGGGGGCCCTACAATGAGCAGTTCTTC. The chain employs TRBV6-5 and TRBJ2-1; 8 nucleotides line up with TRBD2. CDR3 length: 14 amino acids. Germline values: CDR1 MNHEY, CDR2 SVGAGI. The junction had 3 bases not matched to a gene; V was cut back by 6 bases and J by 2 bases.

V usage is TRBV4-1 and J usage is TRBJ2-3; 9 bases are a match to TRBD2. V trimming: 0 bases; J trimming: 3 bases; junction bases outside the gene matches: 7. Germline V lookup: CDR1 MGHRA, CDR2 YSYEKL. The CDR3 spans 17 residues. The CDR3 reads CASSQDQGGGATDTQYF. Written as DNA, the CDR3 is TGCGCCAGCAGCCAAGATCAGGGCGGGGGGGCAACAGATACGCAGTATTTT.

This chain joins TRBV9 and TRBJ1-4; no clear D. The V and J ends lost 2 bases and 6 bases respectively, with 11 bases between them. CDR3 length: 14 amino acids. Per germline, CDR1 SGDLS and CDR2 YYNGEE. The CDR3 DNA reads TGTGCCAGCAGCGTCCCGGGGATCCATGAAAAACTGTTTTTT. This gives the protein CASSVPGIHEKLFF.

The chain joins TRBV14 to TRBJ2-7, with TRBD1 as a possible D gene (5 bases). CDR3 size: 12 residues. V lost 3 bases and J 4 bases, leaving 7 bases between the germline ends. The germline gives CDR1 SGHDN, CDR2 FVKESK. As DNA, the CDR3 is TGTGCCAGCAGCCACGACAGTTACGAGCAGTACTTC. It specifies CASSHDSYEQYF.

The chain is built from TRBV5-6 and TRBJ2-3, with D possibly being TRBD1 (5 bases). Per germline, CDR1 SGHDT and CDR2 YYEEEE. V was shortened by 3 bases and J by 2 bases, with 13 bases between the two germline ends. This CDR3 has 15 residues. In nucleotides, the CDR3 is TGTGCCAGCAGCTCGACGGTAGGGGTCACAGATACGCAGTATTTT. It codes for CASSSTVGVTDTQYF.

The chain has TRBV6-4 and TRBJ2-3; D gene ambiguous. V lost 0 bases and J lost 8, with 9 bases in between. Germline assignment: CDR1 MRHNA and CDR2 SNTAGT. The CDR3 has 13 residues. For the CDR3, the DNA is TGTGCCAGCAGTGACTCGGTCGGAAGTACGCAGTATTTT. Protein product: CASSDSVGSTQYF.

The chain combines TRBV19 with TRBJ1-4, with 7 bases identical to TRBD1. The CDR3 has 13 residues. J lost 2 bases, V lost 8 bases, and 2 bases had no gene match. The germline CDR1 and CDR2 sequences are LNHDA and SQIVND (reference sequence). CDR3 amino acids: CASGTATNEKLFF. The DNA of the CDR3 is TGTGCCAGTGGGACAGCTACTAATGAAAAACTGTTTTTT.

The chain employs TRBV18 and TRBJ2-2, with 12 nucleotides matching TRBD1. Germline V gene lookup returns CDR1 KGHSH and CDR2 LQKENI. This CDR3 has 15 residues. The V segment lost 3 bases and the J segment 7 bases; nucleotides outside the gene matches: 3. The CDR3 nucleotides read TGTGCCAGCTCACCGGGACAGGGGGCCGACGGGGAGCTGTTTTTT. This codes for CASSPGQGADGELFF.

This clone was seen once. The gene calls are TRBV27 and TRBJ2-2; D remains unclear. V dropped 5 bases and J dropped 0 bases, with 7 bases sitting between them. Germline V gene sequence: CDR1 MNHEY, CDR2 SMNVEV (reference sequence). This CDR3 comprises 14 residues. CDR3 sequence: CASSPYSNTGELFF. The CDR3 DNA reads as TGTGCCAGCAGTCCCTACTCGAACACCGGGGAGCTGTTTTTT.

A few counts support this clone. The chain links TRBV5-1 to TRBJ1-1, with D possibly being TRBD1 (6 bases). The CDR3 sequence is 15 residues long. V was shortened by 1 base and J by 0 bases, with 10 bases between the two germline ends. Germline CDR1 SGHRS, CDR2 YFSETQ. CDR3 in DNA: TGCGCCAGCAGCTTGACAGGGAACATGAACACTGAAGCTTTCTTT. This translates into CASSLTGNMNTEAFF.

The chain combines TRBV5-6 with TRBJ2-3; D remains ambiguous. V was pared by 4 bases and J by 7 bases, with 16 bases between. The CDR3 length is 14 residues. The germline CDR1 and CDR2 sequences are SGHDT and YYEEEE. The CDR3 spells CASSTSRAPNTQYF. CDR3 nucleotide sequence: TGTGCCAGCAGCACGTCCCGGGCACCCAATACGCAGTATTTT.

This chain links TRBV28 with TRBJ1-2; D may be TRBD1 (6 bases). The CDR3 sequence is 15 residues long. V shed 4 bases and J shed 3 bases, with 15 bases lying between them. Germline CDR1 is MDHEN and CDR2 is SYDVKM. CDR3: CASSSGAGAYYGYTF. As DNA, the CDR3 is TGTGCCAGCAGTTCTGGGGCAGGGGCGTACTATGGCTACACCTTC.

The chain joins TRBV4-1 to TRBJ2-7; 10 bases line up with TRBD1. V gave up 3 bases and J gave up 2 bases; unmatched junction bases: 4. Germline loops: CDR1 MGHRA, CDR2 YSYEKL. The CDR3 runs to 15 residues. The CDR3, as DNA: TGCGCCAGCAGCCAGGGGACAGGGGTCACCTACGAGCAGTACTTC. Translation: CASSQGTGVTYEQYF.

CDR3 bases: TGCGCCAGCAGCTTGCAAACACCCGGGGACGAGCAGTACTTC. The encoded protein is CASSLQTPGDEQYF. The rearrangement links TRBV5-1 to TRBJ2-7, with a tentative D call TRBD2 (5 bases). The CDR3 extends over 14 amino acids. Germline V gives CDR1 SGHRS, CDR2 YFSETQ. The V gene lost 1 base and the J gene lost 5 bases, with 13 bases spanning the gap.

The V call is TRBV7-3, the J call TRBJ2-3, with no clear D. V lost 1 base, J lost 0 bases, and 8 bases lay in between. CDR3 length equals 15 residues. Germline CDR1 SGHTA, CDR2 FQGTGA. The CDR3 nucleotides read TGTGCCAGCAGCTTAATGGCTACTAGCACAGATACGCAGTATTTT. This translates into CASSLMATSTDTQYF.